The present T cell receptor (beta chain) was sequenced within a study of early stage breast cancer tumors. The data were produced by immunoSEQ multiplex PCR, yet TCRdb's version contains in-frame clones alone and is incomplete. This table has tens of thousands of clones, about 75% appearing once. CDR1 SEHNR and CDR2 FQNEAQ come from the germline V gene (reference sequence). The CDR3 totals 15 residues. V dropped 4 bases and J dropped 7 bases, with 17 bases sitting between them. This clone occurred a few times. V and J are TRBV7-9 and TRBJ2-1; a weak D match, TRBD1 (5 bases). Sequenced input: blood. This clonotype was obtained from a person aged 60 to 70 with breast cancer. CDR3: CASSSVAVRANEQFF. The CDR3 coding sequence is TGTGCCAGCAGCTCGGTGGCGGTCAGGGCTAATGAGCAGTTCTTC.